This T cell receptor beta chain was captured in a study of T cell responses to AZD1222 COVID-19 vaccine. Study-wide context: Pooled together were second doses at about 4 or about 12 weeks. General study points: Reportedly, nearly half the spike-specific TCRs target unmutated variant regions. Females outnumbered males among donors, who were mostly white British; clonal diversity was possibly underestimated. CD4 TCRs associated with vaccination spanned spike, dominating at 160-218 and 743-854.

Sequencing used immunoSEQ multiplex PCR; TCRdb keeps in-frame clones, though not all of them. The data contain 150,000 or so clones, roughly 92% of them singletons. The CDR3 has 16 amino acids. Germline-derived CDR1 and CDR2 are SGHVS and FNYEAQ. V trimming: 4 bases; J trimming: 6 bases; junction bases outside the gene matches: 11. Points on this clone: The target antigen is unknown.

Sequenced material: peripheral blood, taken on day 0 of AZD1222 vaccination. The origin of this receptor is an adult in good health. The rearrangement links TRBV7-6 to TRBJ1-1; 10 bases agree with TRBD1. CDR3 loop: CASSYIGTGVFAEAFF. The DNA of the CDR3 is TGTGCCAGCAGCTACATCGGGACAGGGGTTTTCGCTGAAGCTTTCTTT.